These 31 T cell receptor beta chains came from one sample sequenced in a study of T cell responses to AZD1222 COVID-19 vaccine. The assay was immunoSEQ multiplex PCR, and TCRdb's table has in-frame clones only and misses some. The data show over 110,000 clones, with roughly 90% seen just once and about 3% held by the top ten. The sample here was peripheral blood, taken on day 0 of AZD1222 vaccination. The receptor set was obtained from an adult in good health.

This rearrangement joins TRBV7-9 to TRBJ2-5; D call uncertain. CDR3 size: 13 residues. CDR1 and CDR2 from the germline V gene are SEHNR and FQNEAQ (reference sequence). Trimming took 2 bases from V and 4 from J, leaving 8 bases between them. The CDR3 coding sequence is TGTGCCAGCAGCTTAACAGCGTCAGAGACCCAGTACTTC. It translates to CASSLTASETQYF.

This sequence joins TRBV5-4 and TRBJ1-4, with D hard to call. Deletions cut 0 bases from V and 7 bases from J, with 10 bases between. The CDR3 loop spans 14 amino acids. CDR1 and CDR2 (germline): SGHNT, YYREEE (reference sequence). CDR3 in amino acids: CASSLGGVTEKLFF. CDR3 in DNA: TGTGCCAGCAGCTTGGGCGGGGTAACTGAAAAACTGTTTTTT.

The rearrangement links TRBV19 to TRBJ1-2, with a weak D call TRBD1 (6 bases). CDR3 length: 13 residues. From germline, CDR1 is LNHDA and CDR2 SQIVND (reference sequence). V lost 8 bases to trimming and J lost 2 bases, with 12 bases between them. DNA of the CDR3: TGTGCCAGTGGGAGGGGGGCAAACTATGGCTACACCTTC. Its protein product is CASGRGANYGYTF.

The chain has TRBV5-1 and TRBJ1-5, with 7 bases matching TRBD1. The ends lost 5 bases at V and 5 bases at J; junction bases unmatched: 10. The germline V gene encodes CDR1 SGHRS and CDR2 YFSETQ. CDR3 length: 15 residues. The CDR3 DNA sequence: TGCGCCAGCAGACCGACAGGGAGTGACGATCAGCCCCAGCATTTT. Translation gives CASRPTGSDDQPQHF.

The chain links TRBV6-5 to TRBJ1-2; D gene ambiguous. The CDR3 contains 15 residues. Germline V gene sequence: CDR1 MNHEY, CDR2 SVGAGI. The V end was cut by 0 bases, the J end by 1 base, with 9 bases between. The CDR3, as DNA: TGTGCCAGCAGTTACTCCCGGGCTTTTAACTATGGCTACACCTTC. This sequence encodes CASSYSRAFNYGYTF.

The V gene is TRBV21-1, the J gene TRBJ2-7; the DNA was not compared with TRBD1, the D call given in the table. TRBV21-1 is shown as a pseudogene. The CDR3 covers 16 residues. As DNA, the CDR3 is TGTGCCAGCAGAACTAAAATCCAGGGGAGTCCCTACGAGCAGTACTTC. Translated: CASRTKIQGSPYEQYF.

CDR3 region: CAMGQNYGYTF. In nucleotides, the CDR3 is TGTGCCATGGGGCAGAACTATGGCTACACCTTC. The chain recombines TRBV10-3 with TRBJ1-2; D may be TRBD1 (5 bases). This CDR3 spans 11 amino acids. Trimming removed 9 bases from V and 2 bases from J, with 7 bases in between. Looked up from germline, CDR1 is ENHRY and CDR2 is SYGVKD.

The chain employs TRBV13 and TRBJ2-5, with 11 bases identical to TRBD2. V dropped 5 bases and J dropped 5; count of bases not matched to a gene: 13. Germline CDR1 reads PRHDT; CDR2 reads FYEKMQ (reference sequence). CDR3 size: 17 residues. The DNA of the CDR3 is TGTGCCAGCAGCCTTAGCGGGAGGGCCCGAGTTCGGGAGACCCAGTACTTC. It translates to CASSLSGRARVRETQYF.

The chain has TRBV28 and TRBJ1-2; unclear D gene. There are 14 residues in the CDR3. Germline loops: CDR1 MDHEN, CDR2 SYDVKM. Trimming removed 6 bases at V and 4 bases at J, with 15 bases between. CDR3 in amino acids: CASSELGRLYGYTF. The DNA of the CDR3 is TGTGCCAGCAGCGAACTCGGCAGACTCTATGGCTACACCTTC.

The chain recombines TRBV9 with TRBJ2-7; TRBD2 matches 8 bases. The germline gives CDR1 SGDLS, CDR2 YYNGEE. The CDR3 loop spans 14 amino acids. With 0 bases clipped from V and 3 bases from J, the junction kept 2 bases outside the gene matches. The CDR3 DNA reads as TGTGCCAGCAGCGTAGCTAGCGGGTTCTACGAGCAGTACTTC. Translation gives CASSVASGFYEQYF.

This clone has only one observation. The rearrangement links TRBV7-9 to TRBJ2-3; 16 positions match TRBD2. V gave up 5 bases and J gave up 2 bases; unmatched junction bases: 4. The CDR3 contains 17 residues. Germline assignment: CDR1 SEHNR and CDR2 FQNEAQ (reference sequence). CDR3: CASSPGLAGGPTDTQYF. The CDR3 DNA follows: TGTGCCAGCAGCCCGGGACTAGCGGGAGGGCCCACAGATACGCAGTATTTT.

This clone appeared once. DNA for the CDR3: TGTGCCAGCAGCGTAGAGTCCTACAATGAGCAGTTCTTC. This encodes CASSVESYNEQFF. The chain combines TRBV9 with TRBJ2-1; D gene ambiguous. Germline CDR1 and CDR2: SGDLS and YYNGEE. Trimming shortened V by 0 bases and J by 1 base, and 2 bases separated the two germline ends. CDR3 size: 13 residues.

The J gene is TRBJ2-7, the V gene TRBV19; possible D gene TRBD2, 5 bases. With 5 bases removed from V and 3 bases from J, the gap between germline ends came to 11 bases. Germline lookup yields CDR1 LNHDA and CDR2 SQIVND (reference sequence). CDR3 length equals 13 residues. CDR3 sequence: CASSPQADYEQYF. The CDR3 coding sequence is TGTGCCAGTAGTCCACAAGCGGACTACGAGCAGTACTTC.

V usage is TRBV5-5 and J usage is TRBJ2-4; D gene ambiguous. CDR1 is SGHKS and CDR2 is YYEKEE in the germline V gene (reference sequence). The CDR3 extends over 14 amino acids. Trimming took off 4 bases at V and 2 bases at J, with 10 bases between the two ends. The CDR3 nucleotides are TGTGCCAGCAGCGCCGAGGCATCCAAAAACATTCAGTACTTC. Protein: CASSAEASKNIQYF.

The chain combines TRBV5-1 with TRBJ2-1, with a weak D call TRBD1 (6 bases). The CDR3 extends over 14 amino acids. Germline assignment: CDR1 SGHRS and CDR2 YFSETQ. Trimming pared 4 bases from V and 3 bases from J, leaving 11 bases between. In DNA form, the CDR3 reads TGCGCCAGCAGCGGGGGCCCTATCTACAATGAGCAGTTCTTC. This gives the protein CASSGGPIYNEQFF. Full variable domain (outside the CDR3, taken from reference TRBV5-1 and TRBJ2-1): KAGVTQTPRYLIKTRGQQVTLSCSPISGHRSVSWYQQTPGQGLQFLFEYFSETQRNKGNFPGRFSGRQFSNSRSEMNVSTLELGDSALYLCASSGGPIYNEQFFGPGTRLTVL.

The count of this clone is one. This chain links TRBV6-1 with TRBJ1-1, with a tentative D call TRBD1 (6 bases). V was trimmed by 3 bases and J by 2 bases, leaving 16 bases between them. Germline values: CDR1 MNHNS, CDR2 SASEGT. The CDR3 extends over 16 amino acids. CDR3 residues: CASSDSSTGRNTEAFF. The CDR3 DNA reads as TGTGCCAGCAGTGATTCGTCGACAGGCAGAAACACTGAAGCTTTCTTT.

J is TRBJ1-2 and V is TRBV14; maybe TRBD1 (6 bases). The CDR3 length is 16 residues. CDR1 is SGHDN, CDR2 FVKESK, per germline. Trimming took off 4 bases at V and 8 bases at J, with 23 bases between the two ends. The CDR3 bases are TGTGCCAGCAGCCGTGGGGGGGGCAGCTACTCCCTAGGCTACACCTTC. The encoded protein is CASSRGGGSYSLGYTF.

The CDR3 DNA is TGTGCCAGCAGTTTTACTAGCGAGATTTCAGGGCGAAATGAGCAGTTCTTC. Translating gives CASSFTSEISGRNEQFF. The rearrangement joins TRBV2 to TRBJ2-1, with TRBD2 identical over 7 bases. The ends lost 5 bases at V and 7 bases at J; junction bases unmatched: 17. CDR3 length: 17 residues. The germline CDR1 and CDR2 sequences are SNHLY and FYNNEI.

This chain connects TRBV3-1 (or the pseudogene TRBV3-2) to TRBJ1-5; D is unclear. The germline V gene encodes CDR1 LGHDT and CDR2 YNNKEL (reference sequence). This CDR3 is built from 16 residues. V was trimmed by 3 bases and J by 2 bases, leaving 14 bases between them. The CDR3 protein is CASSQVRRECNQPQHF. CDR3 nucleotides: TGTGCCAGCAGCCAGGTAAGGAGGGAGTGCAATCAGCCCCAGCATTTT.

This clone was counted a single time. The J gene is TRBJ2-3, the V gene TRBV18, with TRBD1 matching 8 bases. The J segment lost 6 bases and the V segment lost 5 bases, leaving 7 bases of the junction unmatched. This CDR3 region has 14 residues. Germline V CDR1 and CDR2: KGHSH, LQKENI. Written as DNA, the CDR3 is TGTGCCAGCTCATCGACAGGGGCGGAGGATACGCAGTATTTT. Amino acids: CASSSTGAEDTQYF.

This clone was counted only a few times. The chain employs TRBV28 and TRBJ1-4; D unresolved. Per the germline V gene, CDR1 is MDHEN and CDR2 is SYDVKM. There are 11 residues in the CDR3. V lost 8 bases to trimming and J lost 4 bases, with 5 bases between them. The CDR3 here is CASQSNEKLFF. The CDR3 bases are TGTGCCAGCCAAAGTAATGAAAAACTGTTTTTT.

The V and J genes are TRBV7-9 and TRBJ1-2; no reliable D call. The CDR3 totals 12 residues. Trimming took off 1 base at V and 2 bases at J, with 2 bases between the two ends. The germline V gene has CDR1 SEHNR and CDR2 FQNEAQ (reference sequence). CDR3 nucleotides: TGTGCCAGCAGCTTAGAGAACTATGGCTACACCTTC. Amino acids: CASSLENYGYTF.

The CDR3 bases are TGTGCCGGACGGGGGGGCGACTATGGCTACACCTTC. Translated: CAGRGGDYGYTF. The chain uses TRBV19 and TRBJ1-2; weak D call: TRBD1 (6 bases). Germline V gene lookup returns CDR1 LNHDA and CDR2 SQIVND (reference sequence). The CDR3 is 12 amino acids. The V gene lost 11 bases and the J gene lost 3 bases, with 13 bases spanning the gap.

The chain combines TRBV7-9 with TRBJ1-1; D remains ambiguous. V dropped 5 bases and J dropped 1 base, with 2 bases sitting between them. The V gene's germline CDR1 is SEHNR and CDR2 FQNEAQ (reference sequence). The CDR3 is made up of 11 amino acids. For the CDR3, the DNA is TGTGCCAGCAGCCGGAACACTGAAGCTTTCTTT. Its translation is CASSRNTEAFF.

The chain joins TRBV9 to TRBJ2-2; 9 bases match TRBD2. Germline V CDR1 and CDR2: SGDLS, YYNGEE. V shed 2 bases, J shed 4 bases, and the junction held 3 bases outside the gene matches. This CDR3 has 15 amino acids. The CDR3 loop is CASSVRRGGTGELFF. CDR3 nucleotide sequence: TGTGCCAGCAGCGTTCGGCGGGGGGGCACCGGGGAGCTGTTTTTT. The full variable domain, its missing parts supplied by reference TRBV9 and TRBJ2-2, is DSGVTQTPKHLITATGQRVTLRCSPRSGDLSVYWYQQSLDQGLQFLIQYYNGEERAKGNILERFSAQQFPDLHSELNLSSLELGDSALYFCASSVRRGGTGELFFGEGSRLTVL.

This chain links TRBV6-5 with TRBJ2-1; D gene ambiguous. V was shortened by 7 bases and J by 4 bases, with 14 bases between the two germline ends. CDR3 length: 14 residues. Germline assignment: CDR1 MNHEY and CDR2 SVGAGI. CDR3 coding DNA: TGTGCCAGCACCTCCAGCCTCAGATACAATGAGCAGTTCTTC. This encodes CASTSSLRYNEQFF.

The chain links TRBV6-4 to TRBJ2-1; the D gene is possibly TRBD2 (6 bases). Germline lookup yields CDR1 MRHNA and CDR2 SNTAGT. This CDR3 spans 16 amino acids. The V end was cut by 5 bases, the J end by 5 bases, with 19 bases between. This CDR3 reads CASSPGLLKGNNEQFF. The CDR3 DNA follows: TGTGCCAGCAGTCCTGGACTACTCAAGGGGAACAATGAGCAGTTCTTC.

The chain recombines TRBV27 with TRBJ2-1; D might be TRBD2 (6 bases). Germline assignment: CDR1 MNHEY and CDR2 SMNVEV (reference sequence). The CDR3 is 15 amino acids. Trimming took off 7 bases at V and 2 bases at J, with 15 bases between the two ends. The DNA for the CDR3 is TGTGCCAGCACCCACTCCGGCGGGGCCTACAATGAGCAGTTCTTC. This encodes CASTHSGGAYNEQFF.

The rearrangement uses TRBV5-4 and TRBJ1-1, with 9 bases lining up with TRBD1. Trimming at V came to 4 bases and at J to 5 bases, leaving 9 bases not matched to a gene. Germline CDR1 and CDR2: SGHNT and YYREEE (reference sequence). This CDR3 is 15 amino acids long. This CDR3 reads CASSRDRVSVTEAFF. The CDR3 DNA is TGTGCCAGCAGCCGGGACAGGGTAAGCGTAACTGAAGCTTTCTTT.

The gene calls are TRBV12-5 and TRBJ1-1; no clear D. Between the trimmed V and J ends, which lost 3 bases and 1 base, there was a span of 6 bases. This CDR3 is 13 amino acids long. Germline loops: CDR1 LGHNT, CDR2 FRNRAP. The CDR3 DNA sequence: TGTGCTAGTGGTTTAGACCGGAACACTGAAGCTTTCTTT. This translates into CASGLDRNTEAFF.

The rearrangement links TRBV6-1 to TRBJ1-2; D may be TRBD1 (6 bases). The V end lost 3 bases, the J end lost 7 bases, and 12 bases lay between the germline ends. The CDR3 loop spans 13 amino acids. The germline V gene has CDR1 MNHNS and CDR2 SASEGT. The CDR3 DNA is TGTGCCAGCAGTGATTACAGGGCCACTGGCTACACCTTC. It yields the protein CASSDYRATGYTF.